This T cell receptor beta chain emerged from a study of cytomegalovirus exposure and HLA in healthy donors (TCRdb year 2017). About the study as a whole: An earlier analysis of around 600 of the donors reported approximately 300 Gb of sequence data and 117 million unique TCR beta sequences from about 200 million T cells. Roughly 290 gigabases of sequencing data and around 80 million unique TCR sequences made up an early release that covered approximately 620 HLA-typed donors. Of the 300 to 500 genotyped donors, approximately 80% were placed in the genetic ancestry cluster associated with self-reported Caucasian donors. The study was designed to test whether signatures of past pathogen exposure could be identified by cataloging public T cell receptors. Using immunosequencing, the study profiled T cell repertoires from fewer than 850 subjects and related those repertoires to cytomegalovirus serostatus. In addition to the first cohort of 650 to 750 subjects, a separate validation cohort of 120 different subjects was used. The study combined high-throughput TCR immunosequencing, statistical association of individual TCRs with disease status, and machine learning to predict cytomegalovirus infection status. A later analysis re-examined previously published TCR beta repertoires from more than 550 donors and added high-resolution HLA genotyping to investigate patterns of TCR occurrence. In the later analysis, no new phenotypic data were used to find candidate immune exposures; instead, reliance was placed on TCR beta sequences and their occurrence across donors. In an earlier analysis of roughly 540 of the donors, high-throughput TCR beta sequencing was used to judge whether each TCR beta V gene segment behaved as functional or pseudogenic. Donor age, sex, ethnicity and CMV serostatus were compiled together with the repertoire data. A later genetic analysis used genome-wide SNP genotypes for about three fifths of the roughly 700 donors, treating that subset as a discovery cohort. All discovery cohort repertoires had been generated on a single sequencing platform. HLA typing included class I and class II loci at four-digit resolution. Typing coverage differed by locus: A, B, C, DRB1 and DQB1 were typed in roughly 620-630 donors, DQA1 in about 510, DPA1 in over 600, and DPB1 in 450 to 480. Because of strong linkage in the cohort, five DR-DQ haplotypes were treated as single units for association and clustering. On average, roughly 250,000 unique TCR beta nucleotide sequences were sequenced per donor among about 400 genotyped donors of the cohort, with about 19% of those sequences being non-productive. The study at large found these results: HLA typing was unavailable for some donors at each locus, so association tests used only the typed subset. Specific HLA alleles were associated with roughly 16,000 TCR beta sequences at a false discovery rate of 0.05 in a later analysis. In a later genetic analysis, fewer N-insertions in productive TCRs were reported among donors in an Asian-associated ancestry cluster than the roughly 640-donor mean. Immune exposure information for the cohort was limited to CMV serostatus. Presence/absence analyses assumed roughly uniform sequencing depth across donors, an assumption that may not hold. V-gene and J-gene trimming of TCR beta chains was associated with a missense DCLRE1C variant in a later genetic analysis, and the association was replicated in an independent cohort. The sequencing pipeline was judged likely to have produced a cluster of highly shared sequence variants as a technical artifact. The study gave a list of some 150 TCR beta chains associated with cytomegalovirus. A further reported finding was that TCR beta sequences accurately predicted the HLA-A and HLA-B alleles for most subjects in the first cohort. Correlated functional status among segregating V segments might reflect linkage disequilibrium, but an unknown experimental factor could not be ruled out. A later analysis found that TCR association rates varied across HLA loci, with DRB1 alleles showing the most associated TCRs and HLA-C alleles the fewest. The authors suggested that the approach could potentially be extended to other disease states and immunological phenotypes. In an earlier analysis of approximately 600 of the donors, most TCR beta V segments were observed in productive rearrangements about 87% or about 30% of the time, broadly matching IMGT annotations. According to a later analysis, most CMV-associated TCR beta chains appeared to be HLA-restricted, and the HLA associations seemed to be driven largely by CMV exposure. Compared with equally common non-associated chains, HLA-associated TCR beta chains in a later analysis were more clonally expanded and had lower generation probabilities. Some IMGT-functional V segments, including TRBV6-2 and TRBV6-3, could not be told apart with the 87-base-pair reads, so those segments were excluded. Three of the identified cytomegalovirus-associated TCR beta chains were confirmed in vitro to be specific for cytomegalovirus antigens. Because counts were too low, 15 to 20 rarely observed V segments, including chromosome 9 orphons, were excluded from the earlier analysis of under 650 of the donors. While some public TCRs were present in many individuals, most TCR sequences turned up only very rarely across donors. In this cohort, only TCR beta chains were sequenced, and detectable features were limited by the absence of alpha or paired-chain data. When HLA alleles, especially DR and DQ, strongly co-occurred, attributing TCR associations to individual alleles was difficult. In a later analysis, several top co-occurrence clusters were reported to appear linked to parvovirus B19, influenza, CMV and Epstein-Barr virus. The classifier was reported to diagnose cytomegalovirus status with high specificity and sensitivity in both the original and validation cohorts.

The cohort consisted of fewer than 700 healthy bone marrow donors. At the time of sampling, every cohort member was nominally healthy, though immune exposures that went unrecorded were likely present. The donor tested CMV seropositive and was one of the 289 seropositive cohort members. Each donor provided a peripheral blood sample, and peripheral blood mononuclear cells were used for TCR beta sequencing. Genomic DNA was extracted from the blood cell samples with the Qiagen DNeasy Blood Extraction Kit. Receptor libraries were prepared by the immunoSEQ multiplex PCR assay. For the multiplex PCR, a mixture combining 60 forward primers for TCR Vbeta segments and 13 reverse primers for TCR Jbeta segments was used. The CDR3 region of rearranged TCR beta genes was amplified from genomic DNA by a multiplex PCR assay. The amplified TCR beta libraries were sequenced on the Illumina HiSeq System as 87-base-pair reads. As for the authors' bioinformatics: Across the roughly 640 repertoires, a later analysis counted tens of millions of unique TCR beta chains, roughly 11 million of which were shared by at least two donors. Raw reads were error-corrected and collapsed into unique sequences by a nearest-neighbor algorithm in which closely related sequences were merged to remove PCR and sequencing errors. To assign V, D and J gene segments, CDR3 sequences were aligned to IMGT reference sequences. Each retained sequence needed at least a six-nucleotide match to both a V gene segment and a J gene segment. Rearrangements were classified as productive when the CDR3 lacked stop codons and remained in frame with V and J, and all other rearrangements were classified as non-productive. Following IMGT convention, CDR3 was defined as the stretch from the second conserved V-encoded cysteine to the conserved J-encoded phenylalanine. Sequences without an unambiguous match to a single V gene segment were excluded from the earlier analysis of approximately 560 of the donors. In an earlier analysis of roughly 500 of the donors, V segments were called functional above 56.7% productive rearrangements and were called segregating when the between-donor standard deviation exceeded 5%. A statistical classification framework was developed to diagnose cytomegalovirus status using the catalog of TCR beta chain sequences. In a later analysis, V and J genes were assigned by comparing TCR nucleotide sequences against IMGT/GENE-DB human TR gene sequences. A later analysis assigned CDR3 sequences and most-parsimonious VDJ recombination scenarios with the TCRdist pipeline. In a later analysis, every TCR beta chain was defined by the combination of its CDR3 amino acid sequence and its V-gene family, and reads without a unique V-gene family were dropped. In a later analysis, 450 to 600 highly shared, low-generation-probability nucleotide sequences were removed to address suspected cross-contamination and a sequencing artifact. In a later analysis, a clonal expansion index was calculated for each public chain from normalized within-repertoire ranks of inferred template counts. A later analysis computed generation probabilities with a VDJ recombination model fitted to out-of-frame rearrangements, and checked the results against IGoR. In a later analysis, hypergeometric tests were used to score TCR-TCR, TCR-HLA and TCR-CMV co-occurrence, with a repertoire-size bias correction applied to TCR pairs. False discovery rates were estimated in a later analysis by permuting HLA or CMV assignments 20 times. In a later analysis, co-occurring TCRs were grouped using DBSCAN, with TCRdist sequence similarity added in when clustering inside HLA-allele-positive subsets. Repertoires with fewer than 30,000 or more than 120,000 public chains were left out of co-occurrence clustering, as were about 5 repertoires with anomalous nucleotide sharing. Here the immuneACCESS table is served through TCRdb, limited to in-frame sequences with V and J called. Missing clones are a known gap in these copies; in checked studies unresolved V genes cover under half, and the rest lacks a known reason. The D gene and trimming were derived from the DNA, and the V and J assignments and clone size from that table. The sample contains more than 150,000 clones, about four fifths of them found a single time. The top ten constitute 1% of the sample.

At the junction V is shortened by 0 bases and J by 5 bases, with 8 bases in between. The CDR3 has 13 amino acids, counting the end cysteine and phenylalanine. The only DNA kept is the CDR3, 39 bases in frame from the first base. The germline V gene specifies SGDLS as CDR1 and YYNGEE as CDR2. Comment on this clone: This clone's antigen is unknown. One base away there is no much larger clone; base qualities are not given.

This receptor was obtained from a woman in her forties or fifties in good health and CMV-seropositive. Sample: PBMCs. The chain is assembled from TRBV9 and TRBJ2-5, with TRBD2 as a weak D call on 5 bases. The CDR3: CASSVGGYETQYF. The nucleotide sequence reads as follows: TGTGCCAGCAGCGTAGGAGGGTACGAGACCCAGTACTTC.